This T cell receptor beta chain comes out of a study of blood T cell repertoires in COVID-19. About the research overall: The United States, Italy and Spain supplied acute and convalescent COVID-19 samples. The cDNA or gDNA used as material had been derived from T cells, B-cell-depleted T cells, or PBMCs.

The CDR3 consists of 14 residues. Germline V gives CDR1 MNHEY, CDR2 SVGEGT. V dropped 0 bases and J dropped 6; count of bases not matched to a gene: 3. Authors' methods: The authors estimated nucleated cell counts from reference gene primer amplification. TCRdb's copy holds only in-frame clones and misses some; the assay was immunoSEQ multiplex PCR. V and J calls and clone size come straight from that table; D and trimming were deduced from the DNA. The table records about 130,000 clones, approximately 87% of them present only once. This clone has just a few counts. The receptor comes from a middle-aged man with active COVID-19. This chain links TRBV6-2 or TRBV6-3 with TRBJ1-2, with 8 bases matching TRBD1. The specimen sequenced was peripheral blood. Written as DNA, the CDR3 is TGTGCCAGCAGTTACTCCGGACAGGGAAATGGCTACACCTTC. Its protein product is CASSYSGQGNGYTF.